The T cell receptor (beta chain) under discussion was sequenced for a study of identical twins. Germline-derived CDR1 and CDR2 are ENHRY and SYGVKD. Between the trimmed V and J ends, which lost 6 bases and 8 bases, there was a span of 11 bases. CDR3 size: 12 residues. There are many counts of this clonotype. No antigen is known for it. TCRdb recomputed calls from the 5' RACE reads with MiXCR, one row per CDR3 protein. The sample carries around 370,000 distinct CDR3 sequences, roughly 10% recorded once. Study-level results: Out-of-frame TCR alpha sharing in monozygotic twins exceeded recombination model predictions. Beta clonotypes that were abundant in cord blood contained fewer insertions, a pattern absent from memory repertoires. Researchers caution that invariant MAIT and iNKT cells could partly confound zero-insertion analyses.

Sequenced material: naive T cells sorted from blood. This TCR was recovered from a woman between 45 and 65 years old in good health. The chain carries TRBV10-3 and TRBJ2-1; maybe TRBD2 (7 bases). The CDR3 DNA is TGTGCCATCAGGGGGGGGGGCGATGAGCAGTTCTTC. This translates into CAIRGGGDEQFF.